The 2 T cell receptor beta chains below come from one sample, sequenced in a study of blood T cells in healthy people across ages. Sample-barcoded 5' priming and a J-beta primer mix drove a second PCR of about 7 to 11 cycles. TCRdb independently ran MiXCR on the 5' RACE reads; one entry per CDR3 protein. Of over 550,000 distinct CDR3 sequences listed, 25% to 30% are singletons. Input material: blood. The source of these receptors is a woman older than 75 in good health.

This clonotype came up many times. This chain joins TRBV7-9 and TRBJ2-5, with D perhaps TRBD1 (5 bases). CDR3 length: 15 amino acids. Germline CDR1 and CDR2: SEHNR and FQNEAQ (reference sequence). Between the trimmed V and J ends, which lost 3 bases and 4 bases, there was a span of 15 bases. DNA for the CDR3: TGTGCCAGCAGCTTGCAGGGTTCCGTTAGAGAGACCCAGTACTTC. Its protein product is CASSLQGSVRETQYF.

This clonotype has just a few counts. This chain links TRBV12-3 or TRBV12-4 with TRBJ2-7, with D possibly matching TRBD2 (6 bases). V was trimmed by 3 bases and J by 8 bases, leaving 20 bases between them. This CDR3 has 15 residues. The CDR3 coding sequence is TGTGCCAGCAGTTTGGGTTCCGGGGGTCTCGGGCAGCAGTACTTC. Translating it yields CASSLGSGGLGQQYF.